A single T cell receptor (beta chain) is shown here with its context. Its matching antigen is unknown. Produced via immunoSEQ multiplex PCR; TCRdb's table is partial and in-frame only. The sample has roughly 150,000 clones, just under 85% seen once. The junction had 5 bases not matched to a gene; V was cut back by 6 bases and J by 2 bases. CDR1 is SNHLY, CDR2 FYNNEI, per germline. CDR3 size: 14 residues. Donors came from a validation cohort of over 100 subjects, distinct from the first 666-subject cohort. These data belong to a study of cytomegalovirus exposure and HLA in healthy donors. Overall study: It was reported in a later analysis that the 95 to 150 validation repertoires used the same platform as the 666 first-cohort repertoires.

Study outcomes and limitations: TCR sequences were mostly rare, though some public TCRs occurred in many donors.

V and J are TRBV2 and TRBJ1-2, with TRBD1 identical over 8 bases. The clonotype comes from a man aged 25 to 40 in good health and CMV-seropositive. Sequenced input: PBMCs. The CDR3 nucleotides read TGTGCCAGCAGGCCCAGGGGGCTAAACTATGGCTACACCTTC. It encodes CASRPRGLNYGYTF.